Each of the 25 T cell receptor beta chains below was sequenced from the same sample in a study of tumor and adjacent non-tumor tissue in lung cancer listed by TCRdb under 2018. Bulk unsorted tissue served as the source for RNA extraction, and RNA quality was assessed using a NanoDrop ND-1000 and an Agilent 2100. The protocol used for the library was multiplex PCR. The sequencer listed for this sample is Illumina HiSeq 2500. TCRbeta libraries were constructed through three rounds of nested PCR with primers (Table S4) according to protocols adapted from ARM-PCR. TCRdb's own reprocessing of the public reads used fastp at Q25 and MiXCR and kept productive beta chains. Every entry covers one CDR3 protein and lists the most common genes and DNA from its rows. The sample table lists some 80,000 distinct CDR3 sequences, around 70% of them with a count of one. About a tenth of the sample belongs to the ten largest clones.

Sequenced: lung tumor tissue. These receptor sequences come from a middle-aged woman with non-small cell lung cancer.

The chain carries TRBV6-2 or TRBV6-3 and TRBJ2-1, with D perhaps TRBD1 or TRBD2 (5 bases each). V dropped 2 bases and J dropped 7 bases, with 15 bases sitting between them. CDR3 length: 15 amino acids. From germline, CDR1 is MNHEY and CDR2 SVGEGT. The CDR3 here is CASSYREWGNNEQFF. DNA for the CDR3: TGTGCCAGCAGTTACAGGGAGTGGGGGAATAATGAGCAGTTCTTC.

On this clonotype: The conserved closing phenylalanine or tryptophan is absent in this CDR3, likely reflecting a read error. The chain combines TRBV4-2 with TRBJ2-3, with 10 bases identical to TRBD2. Trimming removed 2 bases from V and 6 bases from J; junction bases left unmatched: 8. The CDR3 runs 16 residues. Per the germline V gene, CDR1 is LGHNA and CDR2 is YNFKEQ. In DNA form, the CDR3 reads TGTGCCAGCAGCCAAAGTAGCGGGAGGACAACCGATACGCAGTATTCG. It translates to CASSQSSGRTTDTQYS.

This clonotype was observed a few times. A junction end diverges from the germline sequence, so it may reflect a read error. V usage is TRBV11-2 and J usage is TRBJ1-6; D gene ambiguous. The CDR3 contains 15 residues. Germline V gene lookup returns CDR1 SGHAT and CDR2 FQNNGV. CDR3: CASSLASGNISPFHF. The DNA of the CDR3 is TGTGCCAGCAGCTTAGCCTCGGGGAATATCTCACCCTTCCACTTT.

Remarks on this clonotype: The junction does not match germline at one end; this may be a read error. The CDR3 reads CDSSLVGRGVQGTQYF. Here the CDR3 DNA reads TGTGACAGCAGCTTAGTTGGGCGGGGGGTCCAAGGGACCCAGTACTTC. The gene calls are TRBV11-2 and TRBJ2-5; 8 positions agree with TRBD2. CDR1 is SGHAT and CDR2 is FQNNGV in the germline V gene. CDR3 length equals 16 residues.

This clonotype was detected many times. The chain uses TRBV6-6 and TRBJ2-1; TRBD2 matches at 10 bases. The CDR3 totals 17 residues. Germline CDR1 reads MNHNY; CDR2 reads SVGAGI (reference sequence). The ends lost 1 base at V and 7 bases at J; junction bases unmatched: 10. CDR3: CASSYYPAGGEGNEQFF. The CDR3 coding sequence is TGTGCCAGCAGTTACTACCCAGCGGGGGGGGAGGGGAATGAGCAGTTCTTC.

The chain recombines TRBV29-1 with TRBJ2-3; TRBD2 matches 7 bases. J lost 2 bases, V lost 7 bases, and 12 bases had no gene match. CDR1 is SQVTM and CDR2 is ANQGSEA in the germline V gene. This CDR3 has 15 residues. The CDR3 bases are TGCAGCGCGCCCCTAGCGGAAGGTATCACAGATACGCAGTATTTT. Translated, it gives CSAPLAEGITDTQYF.

The V and J genes are TRBV10-3 and TRBJ2-3, with D tentatively TRBD2 (5 bases). The V end lost 6 bases, the J end lost 5 bases, and 18 bases lay between the germline ends. Germline CDR1 and CDR2: ENHRY and SYGVKD. The CDR3 runs 15 residues. CDR3 sequence: CAISERREVGDTQYF. The CDR3 nucleotides read TGTGCCATCAGCGAAAGACGGGAAGTAGGAGATACGCAGTATTTT.

The chain carries TRBV11-2 and TRBJ2-1; TRBD2 is a possible D gene (5 bases). The length of the CDR3 is 16 residues. Germline V gene lookup returns CDR1 SGHAT and CDR2 FQNNGV. Trimming shortened V by 7 bases and J by 8 bases, and 24 bases separated the two germline ends. CDR3 region: CASIKTLAALYDEQFF. The CDR3 nucleotides are TGTGCCAGCATCAAGACGCTAGCTGCACTGTACGATGAGCAGTTCTTC.

Note on this clonotype: A much larger clone differs from this one at a single base, so this may be a read error. The chain employs TRBV20-1 and TRBJ1-4; 8 nucleotides agree with TRBD1. Per germline, CDR1 DFQATT and CDR2 SNEGSKA (reference sequence). This CDR3 is built from 16 residues. CDR3 sequence: CSARDETGETNEKQFF. For the CDR3, the DNA is TGCAGTGCTAGAGACGAGACAGGGGAGACTAATGAAAAACAGTTTTTT.

In regard to this clonotype: No conserved phenylalanine or tryptophan is present at the end of the CDR3, so a read error is the likely explanation. The chain employs TRBV6-6 and TRBJ2-5; the D gene is possibly TRBD1 (5 bases). This CDR3 region has 14 residues. Germline assignment: CDR1 MNHNY and CDR2 SVGAGI (reference sequence). The V end was cut by 2 bases, the J end by 5 bases, with 12 bases between. CDR3 in amino acids: CASSYRYGHETQYY. The CDR3 bases are TGTGCCAGCAGTTACCGGTACGGACATGAGACCCAGTACTAC.

A note on this clonotype: Given a much more abundant clone one base away, this may be a read error. The chain combines TRBV20-1 with TRBJ1-4, with D perhaps matching TRBD1 (6 bases). In germline, CDR1 is DFQATT, CDR2 SNEGSKA (reference sequence). The ends were cut back, 7 bases at V and 6 bases at J, with 12 bases in the middle. This CDR3 comprises 12 residues. Here the CDR3 DNA reads TGCAGTGTGCAGAAGGGGGATGAAAAACTGTTTTTT. Amino acids: CSVQKGDEKLFF.

This clonotype has only a few counts. V gene TRBV4-1 combines with J gene TRBJ2-6; TRBD2 is a possible D gene (5 bases). The germline V gene encodes CDR1 MGHRA and CDR2 YSYEKL. The V end lost 3 bases, the J end lost 4 bases, and 22 bases lay between the germline ends. This CDR3 is built from 19 residues. For the CDR3, the DNA is TGCGCCAGCAGCCAGGATACCCCGAGGGTCTTCTCCGGGGCCAACGTCCTGACTTTC. Protein product: CASSQDTPRVFSGANVLTF.

This clonotype was counted at least ten times. The chain carries TRBV5-1 and TRBJ2-7; 7 bases are a match to TRBD1. Germline V lookup: CDR1 SGHRS, CDR2 YFSETQ. Trimming took 3 bases from V and 0 from J; bases not matched to a gene: 3. The CDR3 is 14 amino acids. CDR3 region: CASSSGTASYEQYF. Here the CDR3 DNA reads TGCGCCAGCAGCTCCGGGACAGCCTCCTACGAGCAGTACTTC.

Concerning this clonotype: At one of its ends the junction is not consistent with the germline gene, which may arise from a read error. The V gene is TRBV14, the J gene TRBJ2-2; D unclear. The germline CDR1 and CDR2 sequences are SGHDN and FVKESK. The length of the CDR3 is 14 residues. CDR3: CAGSSAAEPGELFF. CDR3 nucleotide sequence: TGTGCCGGCAGTTCCGCGGCCGAACCCGGGGAGCTGTTTTTT.

Turning to this clonotype: One end of the junction is discordant with germline, which a read error may explain. This sequence joins TRBV20-1 and TRBJ2-3; perhaps TRBD2 as D (5 bases). CDR1 is DFQATT, CDR2 SNEGSKA, per germline (reference sequence). The CDR3 totals 17 residues. In DNA form, the CDR3 reads TGCAGTGCGCCCCGGACCAGCGGTCTAATACTCACAGATACGCAGTTTTTT. It translates to CSAPRTSGLILTDTQFF.

Points on this clonotype: One end of the junction fails to match germline, which may point to a read error. The chain carries TRBV6-1 and TRBJ2-5; D is possibly TRBD2 (6 bases). CDR1 MNHNS and CDR2 SASEGT come from the germline V gene. This CDR3 region has 12 residues. The CDR3, as DNA: TGTACCACCCGGTACACGGGAGAGACCCAATACTTC. It translates to CTTRYTGETQYF.

With regard to this clonotype: As the CDR3 is not closed by the conserved phenylalanine or tryptophan, this likely results from a read error. The chain has TRBV30 and TRBJ2-7, with D perhaps matching TRBD1 or TRBD2 (5 bases each). Germline V lookup: CDR1 GTSNPN, CDR2 SVGIG (reference sequence). This CDR3 has 16 residues. Written as DNA, the CDR3 is TGTACCTGGAGTCTTTTATCGGGACGCCGCTCCTACGAGCAGTACCTC. Translation: CTWSLLSGRRSYEQYL.

As for this clonotype: A junction boundary mismatches the germline segment, possibly from a read error. This sequence joins TRBV6-1 and TRBJ2-7, with D perhaps given as TRBD1 or TRBD2 (5 bases each). There are 15 residues in the CDR3. In germline, CDR1 is MNHNS, CDR2 SASEGT. CDR3 in amino acids: CASSEVTGSWDEEYF. In DNA, the CDR3 is TGTGCCAGCAGTGAAGTTACGGGTTCTTGGGACGAGGAGTACTTC.

Remarks on this clonotype: This could be a read error, since a much larger clone is one nucleotide away. The CDR3 here is CASRQGETYNDQFF. The CDR3 DNA reads as TGCGCCAGCAGACAGGGGGAAACTTACAATGATCAGTTCTTC. The V call is TRBV5-1, the J call TRBJ2-1, with 8 nucleotides matching TRBD1. From germline, CDR1 is SGHRS and CDR2 YFSETQ. This CDR3 has 14 amino acids.

On this clonotype itself: Mismatch with germline at one junction end may stem from a read error. This sequence joins TRBV7-3 and TRBJ1-2; D call uncertain. Germline-derived CDR1 and CDR2 are SGHTA and FQGTGA. This CDR3 region has 15 residues. CDR3: CASSLGPMIVDGYTF. In DNA, the CDR3 is TGTGCCAGCAGCTTAGGGCCTATGATTGTGGATGGTTACACCTTC.

This clonotype occurred once. One junction end does not reproduce the germline sequence, and a read error may be involved. The V call is TRBV7-9, the J call TRBJ1-1, with D maybe TRBD1 (5 bases). Looked up from germline, CDR1 is SEHNR and CDR2 is FQNEAQ (reference sequence). The CDR3 extends over 17 amino acids. This CDR3 is CTSSFARPVGLNTEAFF. CDR3 nucleotide sequence: TGTACCAGCAGCTTCGCCAGACCAGTGGGGCTCAATACTGAAGCTTTCTTT. Full variable domain (outside the CDR3, taken from reference TRBV7-9 and TRBJ1-1): DTGVSQNPRHKITKRGQNVTFRCDPISEHNRLYWYRQTLGQGPEFLTYFQNEAQLEKSRLLSDRFSAERPKGSFSTLEIQRTEQGDSAMYLCTSSFARPVGLNTEAFFGQGTRLTVV.

V is TRBV12-5 and J is TRBJ2-5; D is unresolved. CDR1 is LGHNT and CDR2 is FRNRAP in the germline V gene. The CDR3 covers 14 residues. Trimming removed 1 base at V and 5 bases at J, with 11 bases between. The CDR3 DNA is TGTGCTAGTGGTTTGGGGGGAACATATGAGACCCAGTACTTC. Translated, it gives CASGLGGTYETQYF.

Note on this clonotype: The junction and the germline gene differ at one end; a read error may be behind it. The V gene is TRBV7-9, the J gene TRBJ1-2; D call uncertain. The germline gives CDR1 SEHNR, CDR2 FQNEAQ (reference sequence). The CDR3 is 16 amino acids. CDR3 in DNA: TGTGCCAGCAGCTTAGGTCTCCTCAGGTCTACCTATGGCCACGCCTTC. This gives the protein CASSLGLLRSTYGHAF.

In the case of this clonotype: An end of the junction does not agree with germline; a read error may underlie this. This chain connects TRBV20-1 to TRBJ2-7; 9 bases fit TRBD2. Germline V gives CDR1 DFQATT, CDR2 SNEGSKA (reference sequence). This CDR3 has 16 amino acids. The CDR3 sequence is CSVRDQRGAVSYEQYF. Written as DNA, the CDR3 is TGCAGTGTTAGAGATCAGCGGGGGGCCGTATCCTACGAGCAGTACTTC.

This chain's CDR3 is CASSIRKGQGKHQPQHF. CDR3 DNA: TGTGCCAGCAGCATACGAAAAGGACAGGGCAAACATCAGCCCCAGCATTTT. The chain recombines TRBV6-6 with TRBJ1-5; 8 bases fit TRBD1. The CDR3 contains 17 residues. Germline loops: CDR1 MNHNY, CDR2 SVGAGI (reference sequence). The V gene end was trimmed by 6 bases and the J gene end by 5 bases; junction bases not matched to a gene: 15.